The 16 T cell receptor beta chains listed next were all sequenced from one sample in a study of cytomegalovirus exposure and HLA in healthy donors. Primers included in the PCR were 60 Vbeta and 13 Jbeta primers. Libraries were prepared by immunoSEQ multiplex PCR; TCRdb keeps only in-frame clonotypes and omits some of them. The sample includes approximately 150,000 clones. The sequenced sample was PBMCs. Receptors were obtained from a woman between 50 and 59 years old in good health and CMV-seronegative.

This CDR3 is CASSQNRNNSPLHF. Written as DNA, the CDR3 is TGTGCCAGCAGTCAGAACAGGAATAATTCACCCCTCCACTTT. The rearrangement uses TRBV5-4 and TRBJ1-6, with D tentatively TRBD1 (5 bases). CDR1 and CDR2 from the germline V gene are SGHNT and YYREEE (reference sequence). The V gene lost 5 bases and the J gene lost 5 bases, with 11 bases spanning the gap. CDR3 length equals 14 residues. The full variable domain, rest sourced from reference TRBV5-4 and TRBJ1-6, is ETGVTQSPTHLIKTRGQQVTLRCSSQSGHNTVSWYQQALGQGPQFIFQYYREEENGRGNFPPRFSGLQFPNYSSELNVNALELDDSALYLCASSQNRNNSPLHFGNGTRLTVT.

The chain uses TRBV20-1 and TRBJ2-7, with D hard to call. V was shortened by 4 bases and J by 6 bases, with 10 bases between the two germline ends. This CDR3 is 11 amino acids long. Germline V gene lookup returns CDR1 DFQATT and CDR2 SNEGSKA (reference sequence). In DNA, the CDR3 is TGCAGTGCTAAATTTGGAGTCGAGCAGTACTTC. This gives the protein CSAKFGVEQYF.

The gene calls are TRBV5-1 and TRBJ2-2; 7 bases match TRBD1. Trimming cost V 9 bases and J 7 bases; bases outside gene matches: 15. CDR1 SGHRS and CDR2 YFSETQ come from the germline V gene. This CDR3 region has 15 residues. Here the CDR3 DNA reads TGCGCCACCCACCAATTGACAGGGTCGGGCGGGGAGCTGTTTTTT. Translation gives CATHQLTGSGGELFF.

This chain uses TRBV5-5 with TRBJ1-5; D unresolved. The length of the CDR3 is 14 residues. CDR1 SGHKS and CDR2 YYEKEE come from the germline V gene (reference sequence). V lost 2 bases, J lost 6 bases, and 12 bases lay in between. As DNA, the CDR3 is TGTGCCAGCAGCTTAGCGTCGAGTCGTCAGCCCCAGCATTTT. Its protein is CASSLASSRQPQHF.

The chain uses TRBV28 and TRBJ1-1; TRBD1 might be the D (5 bases). Germline V gene sequence: CDR1 MDHEN, CDR2 SYDVKM. The CDR3 sequence is 15 residues long. V dropped 7 bases and J dropped 3 bases, with 18 bases sitting between them. CDR3 loop: CASIMGGGGDTEAFF. The CDR3 nucleotides are TGTGCCAGCATCATGGGGGGGGGAGGGGACACTGAAGCTTTCTTT.

The chain recombines TRBV30 with TRBJ2-1; a weak D match, TRBD2 (5 bases). From germline, CDR1 is GTSNPN and CDR2 SVGIG (reference sequence). The CDR3 length is 15 residues. Deletions cut 4 bases from V and 4 bases from J, with 17 bases between. The CDR3 loop is CAWTLRRTSYNEQFF. CDR3 DNA sequence: TGTGCCTGGACCCTTCGACGAACTAGTTACAATGAGCAGTTCTTC.

The genes are TRBV19 and TRBJ2-7, with D perhaps matching TRBD1 (5 bases). Deletions cut 1 base from V and 1 base from J, with 11 bases between. CDR1 and CDR2 (germline): LNHDA, SQIVND (reference sequence). CDR3 size: 15 residues. The DNA of the CDR3 is TGTGCCAGTAGTATAGCCCTCCAGGGTTCCTACGAGCAGTACTTC. It yields the protein CASSIALQGSYEQYF.

V gene TRBV7-6 combines with J gene TRBJ2-6, with D uncertain. The V end was cut by 5 bases, the J end by 3 bases, with 14 bases between. Germline assignment: CDR1 SGHVS and CDR2 FNYEAQ. The CDR3 has 16 amino acids. This CDR3 reads CASSPPTAVGANVLTF. Written as DNA, the CDR3 is TGTGCCAGCAGCCCCCCGACTGCTGTTGGGGCCAACGTCCTGACTTTC.

The chain has TRBV20-1 and TRBJ2-3; D not certain. Trimming cost V 2 bases and J 4 bases, with 4 bases left between them. The germline CDR1 and CDR2 sequences are DFQATT and SNEGSKA (reference sequence). This CDR3 has 11 residues. The CDR3 region has the DNA TGCAGTGCTAGACTTCCAGATACGCAGTATTTT. It codes for CSARLPDTQYF.

The chain is built from TRBV5-1 and TRBJ1-2, with D possibly being TRBD1 (5 bases). This CDR3 spans 14 amino acids. Between the trimmed V and J ends, which lost 0 bases and 2 bases, there was a span of 8 bases. Germline assignment: CDR1 SGHRS and CDR2 YFSETQ. The CDR3, as DNA: TGCGCCAGCAGCTTGGCAGACAGCAACTATGGCTACACCTTC. It translates to CASSLADSNYGYTF.

The V and J genes are TRBV7-8 and TRBJ2-4, with 10 positions matching TRBD2. The CDR3 covers 20 residues. Germline loops: CDR1 SGHVS, CDR2 FQNEAQ. V shed 4 bases, J shed 2 bases, and the junction held 17 bases outside the gene matches. Here the CDR3 reads CASSSLAERGGSSTKNIQYF. In DNA form, the CDR3 reads TGTGCCAGCAGCTCACTCGCGGAGCGGGGGGGGAGTAGCACCAAAAACATTCAGTACTTC.

V gene TRBV9 combines with J gene TRBJ2-1, with 9 nucleotides matching TRBD2. The germline gives CDR1 SGDLS, CDR2 YYNGEE. Trimming cost V 1 base and J 3 bases; bases outside gene matches: 8. The CDR3 contains 17 residues. CDR3 nucleotides: TGTGCCAGCAGCGTAAGGATCGGGACTAGCAGCTACAATGAGCAGTTCTTC. Translated: CASSVRIGTSSYNEQFF.

V is TRBV18 and J is TRBJ1-4, with TRBD1 identical over 10 bases. The CDR3 length is 17 residues. CDR1 and CDR2 from the germline V gene are KGHSH and LQKENI. The trim removed 3 bases at V and 8 bases at J, leaving 12 bases unmatched. The CDR3 region is CASSPFLTGGKEEKLFF. The CDR3 bases are TGTGCCAGCTCACCGTTCCTGACAGGGGGCAAAGAGGAAAAACTGTTTTTT. The full variable domain, rest sourced from reference TRBV18 and TRBJ1-4, is NAGVMQNPRHLVRRRGQEARLRCSPMKGHSHVYWYRQLPEEGLKFMVYLQKENIIDESGMPKERFSAEFPKEGPSILRIQQVVRGDSAAYFCASSPFLTGGKEEKLFFGSGTQLSVL.

The chain uses TRBV28 and TRBJ1-2; 10 nucleotides align to TRBD1. CDR1 and CDR2 (germline): MDHEN, SYDVKM. The CDR3 length is 19 residues. J lost 3 bases, V lost 6 bases, and 19 bases had no gene match. The CDR3 loop reads CASRGTGERWLLGYYGYTF. For the CDR3, the DNA is TGTGCCAGCAGGGGGACAGGGGAAAGGTGGCTCCTTGGATACTATGGCTACACCTTC.

DNA of the CDR3: TGTGCCAGCAGTCCGCGGACAGGGAGGGGCTACACCTTC. Its protein is CASSPRTGRGYTF. The gene calls are TRBV6-5 and TRBJ1-2; 8 nucleotides line up with TRBD1. The V gene's germline CDR1 is MNHEY and CDR2 SVGAGI. J lost 8 bases, V lost 5 bases, and 7 bases had no gene match. The CDR3 length is 13 residues.

The J gene is TRBJ2-1, the V gene TRBV18, with 12 bases matching TRBD1. J was trimmed by 7 bases and V by 3 bases; bases with no gene match: 7. The germline gives CDR1 KGHSH, CDR2 LQKENI. This CDR3 is built from 16 residues. The CDR3 loop reads CASSPTGTGGINEQFF. The CDR3 DNA reads as TGTGCCAGCTCACCTACCGGGACAGGGGGCATAAATGAGCAGTTCTTC.